These T cell receptor beta chains were read from a single sample in a study of cytomegalovirus exposure and HLA in healthy donors. Generated by immunoSEQ multiplex PCR, the TCRdb table keeps only in-frame clones and is missing some. The data hold 200,000 or so clones, with about four fifths observed a single time. Material for sequencing was PBMCs. These receptors all stem from a woman aged 25 to 45 in good health and CMV-seropositive. CDR3s include the opening cysteine and the closing phenylalanine or tryptophan. Each record gives: J gene, D gene, clone size, V gene, CDR3 protein, CDR3 DNA. D genes are given only for firm matches. Rows give clone size only sometimes, using once, few, many, or a class for an expanded clone.

TRBJ2-2 . . TRBV27 CASSSEPGELFF TGTGCCAGCAGTTCGGAGCCCGGGGAGCTGTTTTTT
TRBJ2-5 . . TRBV13 CASSTTRVETQYF TGTGCCAGCAGTACCACTAGGGTAGAGACCCAGTACTTC
TRBJ1-3 . . TRBV6-1 CASSEQGRAGNTIYF TGTGCCAGCAGCGAACAGGGAAGGGCTGGAAACACCATATATTTT
TRBJ2-3 TRBD2 few TRBV28 CASRTSGGTDTQYF TGTGCCAGCCGAACTAGCGGGGGTACAGATACGCAGTATTTT
TRBJ2-3 . . TRBV11-2 CASSLGGTQYF TGTGCCAGCAGCTTGGGAGGTACGCAGTATTTT
TRBJ1-4 . few TRBV11-1 CASSYALSGEKLFF TGTGCCAGCAGCTATGCACTATCTGGTGAAAAACTGTTTTTT
TRBJ1-1 . . TRBV5-5 CASSLTSDCEAFF TGTGCCAGCAGCTTGACGTCGGACTGTGAAGCTTTCTTT
TRBJ1-5 . . TRBV29-1 CSVAVGNQPQHF TGCAGCGTTGCAGTGGGCAATCAGCCCCAGCATTTT
TRBJ1-5 . . TRBV28 CASSLPGLHQPQHF TGTGCCAGCAGTTTACCAGGATTACATCAGCCCCAGCATTTT
TRBJ2-1 . . TRBV5-6 CASTLRRVISYNEQFF TGTGCCAGCACCCTCCGGAGGGTCATCTCCTACAATGAGCAGTTCTTC
TRBJ2-5 . . TRBV11-2 CASSPTSLGRETQYF TGTGCCAGCAGCCCGACTAGTCTAGGACGAGAGACCCAGTACTTC
TRBJ1-6 . . TRBV27 CASGEISTYNSPLHF TGTGCCTCCGGGGAGATCTCTACCTATAATTCACCCCTCCACTTT
TRBJ2-7 TRBD1 . TRBV29-1 CSVSTGSEQYF TGCAGCGTGTCGACAGGGAGCGAGCAGTACTTC
TRBJ2-1 TRBD2 . TRBV6-5 CATIRTSGLNEQFF TGTGCCACGATACGGACTAGCGGGTTAAATGAGCAGTTCTTC
TRBJ2-3 TRBD2 . TRBV9 CASSVAGGGDTDTQYF TGTGCCAGCAGCGTAGCGGGCGGGGGGGACACAGATACGCAGTATTTT
TRBJ2-7 . . TRBV7-9 CASSSTYEQYF TGTGCCAGCAGCTCCACCTACGAGCAGTACTTC
TRBJ1-1 TRBD1 . TRBV7-9 CASSPPQGRVTEAFF TGTGCCAGCAGCCCCCCACAGGGGCGAGTCACTGAAGCTTTCTTT
TRBJ2-7 TRBD2 few TRBV27 CASSLLAGGLPEQYF TGTGCCAGCAGTTTGTTAGCGGGAGGTTTGCCCGAGCAGTACTTC
TRBJ2-3 TRBD2 . TRBV28 CASTPGLAGQYF TGTGCCAGCACTCCCGGACTAGCGGGACAGTATTTT
TRBJ2-6 . . TRBV7-3 CASSMNTAGANVLTF TGTGCCAGCAGCATGAATACGGCTGGGGCCAACGTCCTGACTTTC
TRBJ2-7 TRBD2 . TRBV29-1 CSVVGTSGKYEQYF TGCAGCGTTGTAGGGACTAGCGGGAAATACGAGCAGTACTTC
TRBJ1-2 TRBD1 . TRBV6-5 CASSSGGSRGGYTF TGTGCCAGCAGTTCAGGAGGGTCCAGGGGGGGCTACACCTTC
TRBJ2-1 TRBD1 . TRBV19 CASSPGTGYNEQFF TGTGCCAGTAGTCCCGGGACAGGTTACAATGAGCAGTTCTTC
TRBJ2-5 TRBD2 few TRBV2 CASRSGGRETQYF TGTGCCAGCAGGTCGGGAGGCAGAGAGACCCAGTACTTC
TRBJ2-1 TRBD1 . TRBV27 CASSGTGTGEQFF TGTGCCAGCAGTGGGACAGGTACGGGTGAGCAGTTCTTC
TRBJ1-6 . few TRBV30 CAWSVNWGEDCKNSPLHF TGTGCCTGGAGTGTAAATTGGGGGGAAGACTGTAAAAATTCACCCCTCCACTTT
TRBJ2-1 TRBD2 few TRBV19 CASSILLGGKGEQFF TGTGCCAGTAGTATTCTCCTGGGGGGGAAAGGGGAGCAGTTCTTC
TRBJ1-3 TRBD1 . TRBV7-2 CASSRDRVPGNTIYF TGTGCCAGCAGCCGAGACAGGGTCCCTGGAAACACCATATATTTT
TRBJ1-4 . . TRBV4-1 CATTGGKNEKLFF TGCGCCACCACGGGAGGGAAGAACGAAAAACTGTTTTTT
TRBJ2-2 TRBD1 . TRBV2 CASNPMTGIGPGELFF TGTGCCAGCAACCCGATGACAGGGATAGGACCCGGGGAGCTGTTTTTT
TRBJ2-2 TRBD1 . TRBV9 CASSVSGQGRTGELFF TGTGCCAGCAGCGTATCGGGACAGGGGCGTACCGGGGAGCTGTTTTTT
TRBJ1-1 . . TRBV28 CASSGGFLPEAFF TGTGCCAGCAGCGGAGGGTTTTTACCTGAAGCTTTCTTT
TRBJ1-1 . . TRBV7-9 CASSFQGKVEAFF TGTGCCAGCAGCTTTCAGGGGAAGGTCGAAGCTTTCTTT
TRBJ1-5 . . TRBV19 CASSNRQVNQPQHF TGTGCCAGTAGTAACCGACAGGTCAATCAGCCCCAGCATTTT
TRBJ2-7 . . TRBV5-1 CASSWRQATAGEQYF TGCGCCAGCAGCTGGAGACAGGCCACCGCGGGCGAGCAGTACTTC
TRBJ1-6 TRBD1 . TRBV6-5 CASKGVDRGNSPLHF TGTGCCAGCAAAGGGGTAGACAGGGGGAATTCACCCCTCCACTTT
TRBJ1-2 . . TRBV10-1 CASSESRSYGYTF TGCGCCAGCAGTGAGTCACGGTCCTATGGCTACACCTTC
TRBJ1-4 TRBD1 . TRBV11-2 CASTLNPKAGQVTVKLFF TGTGCCAGCACCCTAAACCCGAAAGCGGGACAGGTGACAGTAAAACTGTTTTTT
TRBJ2-7 TRBD2 . TRBV5-1 CASSLDLAGGVRNEQYF TGCGCCAGCAGCTTGGACCTAGCGGGGGGCGTTAGAAACGAGCAGTACTTC
TRBJ2-7 TRBD2 . TRBV6-5 CASSRTSTSSYEQYF TGTGCCAGCAGCAGGACTAGCACGAGCTCCTACGAGCAGTACTTC
TRBJ2-5 TRBD1 . TRBV4-1 CASSEIGTGGETQYF TGCGCCAGCAGTGAAATTGGGACAGGGGGAGAGACCCAGTACTTC
TRBJ2-3 . . TRBV5-1 CASSPLEKTGKGGTQYF TGCGCCAGCAGCCCACTCGAAAAGACGGGAAAGGGTGGTACGCAGTATTTT
TRBJ1-4 . . TRBV2 CASRARGNEKLFF TGTGCCAGCAGGGCAAGGGGTAATGAAAAACTGTTTTTT